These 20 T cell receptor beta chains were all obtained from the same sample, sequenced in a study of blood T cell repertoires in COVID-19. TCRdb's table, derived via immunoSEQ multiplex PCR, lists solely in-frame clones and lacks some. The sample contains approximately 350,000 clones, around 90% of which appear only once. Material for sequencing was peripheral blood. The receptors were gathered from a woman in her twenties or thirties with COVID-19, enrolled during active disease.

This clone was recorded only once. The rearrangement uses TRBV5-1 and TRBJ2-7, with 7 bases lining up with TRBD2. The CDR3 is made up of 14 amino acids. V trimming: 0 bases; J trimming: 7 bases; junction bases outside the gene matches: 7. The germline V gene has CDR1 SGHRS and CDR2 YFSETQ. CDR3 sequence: CASSLEGGRGEQYF. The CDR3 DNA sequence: TGCGCCAGCAGCTTGGAAGGCGGGCGGGGGGAGCAGTACTTC.

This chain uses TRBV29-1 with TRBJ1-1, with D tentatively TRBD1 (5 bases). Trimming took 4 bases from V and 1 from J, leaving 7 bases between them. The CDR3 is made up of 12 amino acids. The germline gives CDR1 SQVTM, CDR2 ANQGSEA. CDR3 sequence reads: CSVAQGNTEAFF. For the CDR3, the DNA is TGCAGCGTTGCTCAGGGGAACACTGAAGCTTTCTTT.

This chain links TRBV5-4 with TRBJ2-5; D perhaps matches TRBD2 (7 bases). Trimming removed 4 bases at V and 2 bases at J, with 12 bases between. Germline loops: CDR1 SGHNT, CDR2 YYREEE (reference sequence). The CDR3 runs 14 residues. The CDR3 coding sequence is TGTGCCAGCAGCGAGGGGAGGGGGCAAGAGACCCAGTACTTC. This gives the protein CASSEGRGQETQYF. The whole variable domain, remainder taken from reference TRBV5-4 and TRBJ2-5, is ETGVTQSPTHLIKTRGQQVTLRCSSQSGHNTVSWYQQALGQGPQFIFQYYREEENGRGNFPPRFSGLQFPNYSSELNVNALELDDSALYLCASSEGRGQETQYFGPGTRLLVL.

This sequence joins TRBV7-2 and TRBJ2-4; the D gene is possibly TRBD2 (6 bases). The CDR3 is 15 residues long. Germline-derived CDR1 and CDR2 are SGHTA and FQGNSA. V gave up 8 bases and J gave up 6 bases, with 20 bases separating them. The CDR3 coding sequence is TGTGCCAGCGGGCCCTTCTTCGCGGGGTTAAACATTCAGTACTTC. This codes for CASGPFFAGLNIQYF.

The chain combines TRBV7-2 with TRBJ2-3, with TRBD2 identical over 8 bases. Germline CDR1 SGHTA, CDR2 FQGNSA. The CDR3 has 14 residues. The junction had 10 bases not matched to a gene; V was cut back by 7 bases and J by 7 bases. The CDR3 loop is CASTTGGSRNTQYF. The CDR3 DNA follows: TGTGCCAGCACCACGGGGGGGTCAAGGAATACGCAGTATTTT.

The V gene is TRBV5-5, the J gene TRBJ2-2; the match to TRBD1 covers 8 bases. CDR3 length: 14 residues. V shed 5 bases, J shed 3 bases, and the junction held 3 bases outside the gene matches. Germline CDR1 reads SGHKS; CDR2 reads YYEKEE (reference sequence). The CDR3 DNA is TGTGCCAGCAGACCGACAGGGGACACCGGGGAGCTGTTTTTT. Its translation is CASRPTGDTGELFF.

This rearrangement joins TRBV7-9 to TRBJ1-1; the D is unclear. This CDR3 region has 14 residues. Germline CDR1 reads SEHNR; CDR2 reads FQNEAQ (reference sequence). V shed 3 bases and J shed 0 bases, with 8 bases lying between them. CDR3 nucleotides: TGTGCCAGCAGCTTCCCAGGTATGAACACTGAAGCTTTCTTT. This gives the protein CASSFPGMNTEAFF.

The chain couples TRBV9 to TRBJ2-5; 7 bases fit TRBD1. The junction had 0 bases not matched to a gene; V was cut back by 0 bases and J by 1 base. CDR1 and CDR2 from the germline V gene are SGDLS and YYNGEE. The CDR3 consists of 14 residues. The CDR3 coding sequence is TGTGCCAGCAGCGTAGGGACAGGCCAAGAGACCCAGTACTTC. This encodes CASSVGTGQETQYF.

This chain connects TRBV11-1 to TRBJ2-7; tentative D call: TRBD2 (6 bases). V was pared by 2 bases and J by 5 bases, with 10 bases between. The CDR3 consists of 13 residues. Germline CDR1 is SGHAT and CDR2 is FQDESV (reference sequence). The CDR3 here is CASSLSGGDEQYF. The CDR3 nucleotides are TGTGCCAGCAGCTTATCCGGGGGTGACGAGCAGTACTTC.

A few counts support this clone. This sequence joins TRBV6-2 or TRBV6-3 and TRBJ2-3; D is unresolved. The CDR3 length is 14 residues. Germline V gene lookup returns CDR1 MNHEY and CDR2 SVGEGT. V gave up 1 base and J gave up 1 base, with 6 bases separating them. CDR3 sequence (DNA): TGTGCCAGCAGTTACTACCGGGGCACAGATACGCAGTATTTT. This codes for CASSYYRGTDTQYF.

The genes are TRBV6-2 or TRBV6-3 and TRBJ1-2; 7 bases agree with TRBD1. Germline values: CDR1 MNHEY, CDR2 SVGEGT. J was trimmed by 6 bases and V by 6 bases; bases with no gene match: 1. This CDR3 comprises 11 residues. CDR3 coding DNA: TGTGCCAGCAGCAGGGGGAATGGCTACACCTTC. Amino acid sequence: CASSRGNGYTF.

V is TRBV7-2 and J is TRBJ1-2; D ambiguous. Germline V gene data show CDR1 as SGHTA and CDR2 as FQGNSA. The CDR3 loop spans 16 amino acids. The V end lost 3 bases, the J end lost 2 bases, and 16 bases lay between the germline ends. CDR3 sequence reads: CASSFGSFKPNYGYTF. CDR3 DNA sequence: TGTGCCAGCAGCTTTGGTTCTTTTAAGCCCAACTATGGCTACACCTTC.

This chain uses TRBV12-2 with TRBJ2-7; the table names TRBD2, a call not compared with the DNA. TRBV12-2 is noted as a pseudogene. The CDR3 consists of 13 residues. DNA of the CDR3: TGTGCAAGTCGCTTAGGTCCGGTATTTGAGCAGTACGTC. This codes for CASRLGPVFEQYV.

The CDR3 coding sequence is TGTGCCAGCAGCTTCCGGACAGGGGGCCTTACAGATACGCAGTATTTT. This codes for CASSFRTGGLTDTQYF. The V gene is TRBV5-4, the J gene TRBJ2-3; 11 bases map to TRBD1. V lost 2 bases and J lost 3; bases outside the gene matches: 5. From germline, CDR1 is SGHNT and CDR2 YYREEE (reference sequence). The CDR3 length is 16 residues.

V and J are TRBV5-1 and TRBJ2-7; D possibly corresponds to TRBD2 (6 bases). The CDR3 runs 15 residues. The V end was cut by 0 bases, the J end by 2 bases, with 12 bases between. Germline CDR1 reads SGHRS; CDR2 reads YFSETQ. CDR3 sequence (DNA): TGCGCCAGCAGCTTGGAGGCAGGGAGGACCTACGAGCAGTACTTC. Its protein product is CASSLEAGRTYEQYF.

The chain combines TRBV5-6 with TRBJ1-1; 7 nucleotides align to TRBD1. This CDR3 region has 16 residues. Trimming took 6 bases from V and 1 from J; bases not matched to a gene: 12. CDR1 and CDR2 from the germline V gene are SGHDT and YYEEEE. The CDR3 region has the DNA TGTGCCAGCACCCTTATCAGGGACAGCCAGAACACTGAAGCTTTCTTT. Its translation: CASTLIRDSQNTEAFF. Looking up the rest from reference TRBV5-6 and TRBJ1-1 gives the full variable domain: DAGVTQSPTHLIKTRGQQVTLRCSPKSGHDTVSWYQQALGQGPQFIFQYYEEEERQRGNFPDRFSGHQFPNYSSELNVNALLLGDSALYLCASTLIRDSQNTEAFFGQGTRLTVV.

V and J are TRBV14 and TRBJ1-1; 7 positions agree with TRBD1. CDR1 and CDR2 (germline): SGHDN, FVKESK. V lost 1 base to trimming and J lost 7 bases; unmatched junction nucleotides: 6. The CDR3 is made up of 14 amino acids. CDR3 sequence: CASSQGFGTVEAFF. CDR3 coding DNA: TGTGCCAGCAGCCAAGGGTTTGGGACAGTTGAAGCTTTCTTT.

CDR3 sequence reads: CASSFGQGAYNEQFF. The DNA of the CDR3 is TGCGCCAGCAGTTTCGGACAGGGGGCCTACAATGAGCAGTTCTTC. The rearrangement uses TRBV10-1 and TRBJ2-1, with 10 bases that match TRBD1. CDR1 is WNHNN, CDR2 SYGVQD, per germline (reference sequence). The CDR3 totals 15 residues. Unmatched junction bases numbered 3, after V lost 5 bases and J lost 2 bases.

The CDR3 region has the DNA TGTGCCAGCAGGGGACAGGGTATGAACACTGAAGCTTTCTTT. Translated: CASRGQGMNTEAFF. The rearrangement joins TRBV7-9 to TRBJ1-1; 9 bases align to TRBD1. Germline lookup yields CDR1 SEHNR and CDR2 FQNEAQ (reference sequence). Trimming took 6 bases from V and 0 from J; bases not matched to a gene: 2. The CDR3 contains 14 residues.

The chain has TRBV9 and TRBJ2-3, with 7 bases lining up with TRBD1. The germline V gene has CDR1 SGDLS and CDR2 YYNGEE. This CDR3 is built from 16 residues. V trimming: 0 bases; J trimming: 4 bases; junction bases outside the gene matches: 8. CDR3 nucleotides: TGTGCCAGCAGCGTAGGCGCGCCCCAGGGGGCAGATACGCAGTATTTT. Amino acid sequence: CASSVGAPQGADTQYF.